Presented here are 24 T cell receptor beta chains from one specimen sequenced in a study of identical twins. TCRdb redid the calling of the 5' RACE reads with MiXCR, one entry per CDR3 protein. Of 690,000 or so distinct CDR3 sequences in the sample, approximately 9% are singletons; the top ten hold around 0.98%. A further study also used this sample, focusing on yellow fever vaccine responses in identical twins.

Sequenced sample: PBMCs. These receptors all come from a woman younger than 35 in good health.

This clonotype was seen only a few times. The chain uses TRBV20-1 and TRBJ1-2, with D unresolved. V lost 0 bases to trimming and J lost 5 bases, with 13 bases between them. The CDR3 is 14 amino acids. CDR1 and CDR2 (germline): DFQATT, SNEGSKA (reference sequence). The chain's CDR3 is CSARDIAAGYGYTF. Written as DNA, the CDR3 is TGCAGTGCTAGAGATATAGCGGCGGGGTATGGCTACACCTTC.

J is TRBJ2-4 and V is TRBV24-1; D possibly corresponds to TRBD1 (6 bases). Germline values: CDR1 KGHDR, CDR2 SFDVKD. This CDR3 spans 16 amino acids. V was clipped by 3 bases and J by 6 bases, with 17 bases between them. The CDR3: CATSDGLPGQRNIQYF. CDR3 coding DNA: TGTGCCACCAGTGATGGCCTTCCGGGACAAAGAAACATTCAGTACTTC.

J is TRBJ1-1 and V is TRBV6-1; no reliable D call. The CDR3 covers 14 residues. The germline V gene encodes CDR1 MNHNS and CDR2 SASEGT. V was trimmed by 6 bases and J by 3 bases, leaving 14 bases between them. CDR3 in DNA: TGTGCCAGCAGGGAACAGTTTATTGACACTGAAGCTTTCTTT. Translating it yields CASREQFIDTEAFF.

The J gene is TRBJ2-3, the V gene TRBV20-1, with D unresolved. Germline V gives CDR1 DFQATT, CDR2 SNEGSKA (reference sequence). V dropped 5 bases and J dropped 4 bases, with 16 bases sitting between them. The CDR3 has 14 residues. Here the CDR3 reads CSAAAGPPPDTQYF. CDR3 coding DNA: TGCAGTGCTGCGGCTGGTCCTCCCCCAGATACGCAGTATTTT.

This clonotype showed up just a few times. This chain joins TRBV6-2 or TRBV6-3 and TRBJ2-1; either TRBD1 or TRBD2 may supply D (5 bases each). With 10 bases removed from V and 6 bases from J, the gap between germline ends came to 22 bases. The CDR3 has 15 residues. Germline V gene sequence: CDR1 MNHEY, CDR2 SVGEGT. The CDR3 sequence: CATDHGTLRTNEQFF. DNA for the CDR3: TGTGCCACCGACCACGGGACGCTCAGAACCAATGAGCAGTTCTTC.

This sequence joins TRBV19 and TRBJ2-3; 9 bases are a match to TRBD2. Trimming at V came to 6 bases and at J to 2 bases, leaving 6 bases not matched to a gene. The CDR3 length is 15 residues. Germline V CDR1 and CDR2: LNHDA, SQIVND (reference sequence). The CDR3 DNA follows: TGTGCCAGTAGCATCACTAGCGGGTTCACAGATACGCAGTATTTT. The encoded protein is CASSITSGFTDTQYF.

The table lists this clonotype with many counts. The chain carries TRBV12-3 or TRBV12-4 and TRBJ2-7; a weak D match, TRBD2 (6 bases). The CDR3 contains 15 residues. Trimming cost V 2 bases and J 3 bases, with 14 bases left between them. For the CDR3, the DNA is TGTGCCAGCAGTTTATGGGGCGGGGCAAACTACGAGCAGTACTTC. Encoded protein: CASSLWGGANYEQYF.

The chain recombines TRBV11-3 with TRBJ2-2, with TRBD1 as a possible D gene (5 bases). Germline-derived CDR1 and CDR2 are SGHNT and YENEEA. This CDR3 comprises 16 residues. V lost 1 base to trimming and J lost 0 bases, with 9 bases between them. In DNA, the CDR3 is TGTGCCAGCAGCTTAGGGGGCGGCGCGAACACCGGGGAGCTGTTTTTT. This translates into CASSLGGGANTGELFF.

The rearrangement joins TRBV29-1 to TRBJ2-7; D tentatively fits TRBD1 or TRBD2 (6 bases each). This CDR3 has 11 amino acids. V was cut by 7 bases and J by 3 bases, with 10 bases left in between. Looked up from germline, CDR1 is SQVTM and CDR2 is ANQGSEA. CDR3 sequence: CSAGGLYEQYF. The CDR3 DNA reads TGCAGCGCCGGGGGCCTCTACGAGCAGTACTTC.

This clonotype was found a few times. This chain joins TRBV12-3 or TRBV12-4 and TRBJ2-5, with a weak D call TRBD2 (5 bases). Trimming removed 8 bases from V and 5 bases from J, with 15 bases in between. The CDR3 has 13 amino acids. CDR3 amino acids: CASQAGIGETQYF. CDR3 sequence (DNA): TGTGCCAGCCAAGCCGGGATAGGGGAGACCCAGTACTTC.

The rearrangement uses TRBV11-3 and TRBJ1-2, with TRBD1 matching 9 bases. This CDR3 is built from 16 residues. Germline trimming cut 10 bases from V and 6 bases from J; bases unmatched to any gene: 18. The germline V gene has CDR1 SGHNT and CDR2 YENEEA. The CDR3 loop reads CATRVQGASVANGYTF. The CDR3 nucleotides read TGTGCCACACGGGTACAGGGGGCTTCCGTTGCGAATGGCTACACCTTC.

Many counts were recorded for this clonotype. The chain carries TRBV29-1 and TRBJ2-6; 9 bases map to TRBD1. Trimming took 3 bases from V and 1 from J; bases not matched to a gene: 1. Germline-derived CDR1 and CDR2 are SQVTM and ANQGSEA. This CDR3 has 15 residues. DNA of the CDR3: TGCAGCGTTGAGGGGACAGGGTCTGGGGCCAACGTCCTGACTTTC. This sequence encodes CSVEGTGSGANVLTF.

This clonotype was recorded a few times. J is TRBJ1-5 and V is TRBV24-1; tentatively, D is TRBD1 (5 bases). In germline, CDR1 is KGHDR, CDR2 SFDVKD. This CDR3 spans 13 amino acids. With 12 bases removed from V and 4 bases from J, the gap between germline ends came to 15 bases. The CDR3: CASQGALNQPQHF. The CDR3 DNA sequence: TGTGCCTCGCAAGGGGCGTTAAATCAGCCCCAGCATTTT.

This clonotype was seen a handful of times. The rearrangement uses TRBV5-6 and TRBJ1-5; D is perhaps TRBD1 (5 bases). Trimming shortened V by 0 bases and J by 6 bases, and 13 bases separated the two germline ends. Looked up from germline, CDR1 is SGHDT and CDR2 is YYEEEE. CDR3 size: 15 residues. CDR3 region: CASSLDGGGGQPQHF. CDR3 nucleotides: TGTGCCAGCAGCTTGGACGGGGGAGGTGGTCAGCCCCAGCATTTT.

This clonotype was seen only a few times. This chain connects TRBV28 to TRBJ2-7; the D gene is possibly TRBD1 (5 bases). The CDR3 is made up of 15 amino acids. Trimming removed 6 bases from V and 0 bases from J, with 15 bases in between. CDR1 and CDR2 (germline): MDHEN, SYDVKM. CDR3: CASSDHPDSSYEQYF. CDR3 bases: TGTGCCAGCAGCGATCACCCAGACAGCTCCTACGAGCAGTACTTC. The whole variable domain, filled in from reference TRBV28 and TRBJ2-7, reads DVKVTQSSRYLVKRTGEKVFLECVQDMDHENMFWYRQDPGLGLRLIYFSYDVKMKEKGDIPEGYSVSREKKERFSLILESASTNQTSMYLCASSDHPDSSYEQYFGPGTRLTVT.

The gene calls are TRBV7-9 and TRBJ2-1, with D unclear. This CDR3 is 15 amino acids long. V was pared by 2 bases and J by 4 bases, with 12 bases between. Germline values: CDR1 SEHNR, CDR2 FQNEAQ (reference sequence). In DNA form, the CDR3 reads TGTGCCAGCAGCTTATCTCATTCAACTTACAATGAGCAGTTCTTC. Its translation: CASSLSHSTYNEQFF.

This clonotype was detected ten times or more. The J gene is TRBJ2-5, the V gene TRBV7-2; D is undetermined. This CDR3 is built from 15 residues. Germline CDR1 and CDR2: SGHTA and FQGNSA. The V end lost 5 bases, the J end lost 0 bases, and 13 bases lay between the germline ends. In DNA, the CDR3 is TGTGCCAGCAGCCCCAGTGGCGTGTACCAAGAGACCCAGTACTTC. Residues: CASSPSGVYQETQYF.

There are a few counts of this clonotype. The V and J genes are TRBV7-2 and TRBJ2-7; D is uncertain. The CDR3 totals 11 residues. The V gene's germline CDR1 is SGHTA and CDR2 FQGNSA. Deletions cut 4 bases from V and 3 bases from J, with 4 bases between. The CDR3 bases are TGTGCCAGCAGCTATTACTACGAGCAGTACTTC. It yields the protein CASSYYYEQYF.

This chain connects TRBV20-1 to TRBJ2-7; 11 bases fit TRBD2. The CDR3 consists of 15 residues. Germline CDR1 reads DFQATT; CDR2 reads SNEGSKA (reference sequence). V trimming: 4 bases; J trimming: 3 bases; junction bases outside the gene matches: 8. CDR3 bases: TGCAGTGCTAAAGAGACTAGCGGGATTATCTACGAGCAGTACTTC. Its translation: CSAKETSGIIYEQYF.

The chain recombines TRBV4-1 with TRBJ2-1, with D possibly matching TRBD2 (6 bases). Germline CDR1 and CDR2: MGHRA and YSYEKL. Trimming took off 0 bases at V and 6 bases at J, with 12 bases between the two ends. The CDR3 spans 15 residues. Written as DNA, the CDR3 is TGCGCCAGCAGCCAAGATAAACTAGCCCCCAATGAGCAGTTCTTC. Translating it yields CASSQDKLAPNEQFF.

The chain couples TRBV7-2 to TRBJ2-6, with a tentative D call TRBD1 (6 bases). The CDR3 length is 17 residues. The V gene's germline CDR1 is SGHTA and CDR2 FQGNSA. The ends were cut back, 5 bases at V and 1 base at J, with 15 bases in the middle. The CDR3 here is CASSRQDSLSGANVLTF. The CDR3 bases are TGTGCCAGCAGCCGTCAGGACAGCTTATCTGGGGCCAACGTCCTGACTTTC.

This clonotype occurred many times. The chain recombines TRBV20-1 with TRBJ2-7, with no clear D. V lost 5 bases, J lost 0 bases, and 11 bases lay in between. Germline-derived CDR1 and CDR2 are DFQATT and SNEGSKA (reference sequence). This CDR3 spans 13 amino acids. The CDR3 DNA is TGCAGTGCTGCCTTGCAGAACTCCTACGAGCAGTACTTC. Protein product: CSAALQNSYEQYF.

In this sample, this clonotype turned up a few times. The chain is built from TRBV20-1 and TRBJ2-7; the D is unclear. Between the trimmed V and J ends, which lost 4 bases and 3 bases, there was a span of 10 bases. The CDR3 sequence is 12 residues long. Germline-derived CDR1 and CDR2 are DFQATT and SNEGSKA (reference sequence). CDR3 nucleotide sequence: TGCAGTGCTAAGGATGTGGACTACGAGCAGTACTTC. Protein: CSAKDVDYEQYF.

The CDR3 DNA reads as TGCAGCGCCGAGACTAGCGGGAGTACCTACGAGCAGTACTTC. It codes for CSAETSGSTYEQYF. The chain couples TRBV29-1 to TRBJ2-7, with 12 nucleotides matching TRBD2. V lost 7 bases to trimming and J lost 2 bases; unmatched junction nucleotides: 6. The CDR3 spans 14 residues. The germline V gene encodes CDR1 SQVTM and CDR2 ANQGSEA.